This record covers a single T cell receptor (beta chain). No antigen is known for it. Profiled with immunoSEQ multiplex PCR; TCRdb holds only in-frame clones, not every one. The sample has more than 100,000 clones, 80% to 90% seen once; the top ten hold approximately 1.5%. The sample is drawn from a study of T cells in localized non-small cell lung cancer. The CDR3 covers 13 residues. V shed 0 bases and J shed 11 bases, with 11 bases lying between them. CDR1 is WNHNN, CDR2 SYGVQD, per germline (reference sequence). Whole-study findings and limits: Heterogeneity cannot be ruled out, as sequencing used one tumor region only. The appearance of a median roughly 56 of the top 100 tumor clones was seen in adjacent lung. Higher blood T cell density went with longer overall survival. Uninvolved adjacent lung showed higher T cell clonality than tumor.

Sequenced material: peripheral blood, taken before any cancer treatment. The clonotype was recovered from a female donor aged 60 or older with stage I lung adenocarcinoma. The rearrangement joins TRBV10-1 to TRBJ2-1; D is unresolved. This CDR3 is CASSESISGKQFF. CDR3 sequence (DNA): TGCGCCAGCAGTGAGTCGATATCGGGTAAGCAGTTCTTC.